This TCR beta chain was identified in a study of T cell responses to AZD1222 COVID-19 vaccine. The V and J ends lost 4 bases and 7 bases respectively, with 17 bases between them. The CDR3 has 15 amino acids. Germline CDR1 reads SGHKS; CDR2 reads YYEKEE (reference sequence). Generated by immunoSEQ multiplex PCR, the TCRdb table keeps only in-frame clones and is missing some. The table has more than 150,000 clones, 85% to 95% seen once. With regard to this clone: Its antigen is as yet unknown.

Study results and limitations: With two AZD1222 doses given, Spike-specific TCR breadth and depth both rose.

The sequence came from an adult who received the AZD1222 COVID-19 vaccine. The specimen comprised peripheral blood, sampled 28 days after the second AZD1222 dose. The chain joins TRBV5-5 to TRBJ1-4; the D gene is possibly TRBD1 (5 bases). The CDR3 region is CASSTGPGRGEKLFF. The CDR3 DNA reads TGTGCCAGCAGCACGGGCCCCGGGAGGGGTGAAAAACTGTTTTTT.